A single sample gave rise to the 10 T cell receptor beta chains below, sequenced in a study of shared clonotypes between healthy human individuals. Only in-frame clones appear in the TCRdb table, and some are missing; sequencing was by immunoSEQ multiplex PCR. The repertoire holds 850,000 to 1,100,000 clones, with 60% to 85% as singletons. The source material was memory CD4+ T cells from PBMCs. Subset denoted: CD45RA-negative fraction. The receptor source for this set is a young man in good health. Some clones in this sample may be carry-over from other donors' samples.

The chain has TRBV5-1 and TRBJ2-4; 14 positions agree with TRBD2. The V segment lost 4 bases and the J segment 0 bases; nucleotides outside the gene matches: 6. The CDR3 runs 18 residues. In germline, CDR1 is SGHRS, CDR2 YFSETQ. The CDR3 DNA reads as TGCGCCAGCAGCCCAGGACTAGCGGGAGGAGGAGCCAAAAACATTCAGTACTTC. Translation: CASSPGLAGGGAKNIQYF.

The chain has TRBV10-3 and TRBJ1-2; D may be TRBD1 (6 bases). Germline V gene data show CDR1 as ENHRY and CDR2 as SYGVKD. Trimming removed 4 bases from V and 6 bases from J, with 12 bases in between. The CDR3 spans 13 residues. The CDR3 protein is CAISADRRDGYTF. DNA for the CDR3: TGTGCCATCAGTGCAGACAGGAGGGATGGCTACACCTTC.

Remarks on this clone: This CDR3 is also generated by other DNA sequences in the sample. The CDR3 region is CASSPGDGQPQHF. The CDR3 DNA reads as TGTGCCAGCTCACCAGGGGACGGGCAGCCCCAGCATTTT. The rearrangement joins TRBV18 to TRBJ1-5, with D tentatively TRBD1 (5 bases). CDR3 length equals 13 residues. V lost 2 bases and J lost 7, with 9 bases in between. Germline V gives CDR1 KGHSH, CDR2 LQKENI.

V and J are TRBV7-8 and TRBJ1-2, with 8 bases fitting TRBD1. The germline CDR1 and CDR2 sequences are SGHVS and FQNEAQ. This CDR3 is 15 amino acids long. V lost 5 bases to trimming and J lost 4 bases; unmatched junction nucleotides: 9. Written as DNA, the CDR3 is TGTGCCAGCAGCGTAAGGGGACAGGCGATCTATGGCTACACCTTC. Translating gives CASSVRGQAIYGYTF.

The gene calls are TRBV23-1 and TRBJ2-3; maybe TRBD1 (5 bases). TRBV23-1 is annotated as an ORF whose role is uncertain. The germline V and J ends were trimmed by 1 base and 4 bases, with 12 bases remaining between them. The CDR3 is 15 residues long. CDR3 coding DNA: TGCGCCAGCAGTCAATTAGGGGCAGAGCCAGATACGCAGTATTTT. Its protein product is CASSQLGAEPDTQYF.

V and J are TRBV5-4 and TRBJ1-5; D not certain. Germline values: CDR1 SGHNT, CDR2 YYREEE (reference sequence). Trimming cost V 0 bases and J 7 bases, with 11 bases left between them. CDR3 length equals 14 residues. The chain's CDR3 is CASSLGGGGQPQHF. The CDR3 bases are TGTGCCAGCAGCTTGGGGGGAGGCGGACAGCCCCAGCATTTT.

With respect to this clone: Other nucleotide sequences from this sample produce the same CDR3. This rearrangement joins TRBV5-1 to TRBJ2-6; D gene unclear. This CDR3 has 14 residues. V was pared by 1 base and J by 1 base, with 3 bases between. The germline V gene has CDR1 SGHRS and CDR2 YFSETQ. The CDR3 region is CASSLSSGANVLTF. The CDR3 nucleotides read TGCGCCAGCAGCTTGTCGTCTGGGGCCAACGTCCTGACTTTC.

The chain's CDR3 is CASSLGQAPTYEQYF. The CDR3 DNA follows: TGTGCCAGCAGCTTAGGACAGGCGCCCACCTACGAGCAGTACTTC. The chain joins TRBV7-9 to TRBJ2-7; tentative D call: TRBD1 (6 bases). The CDR3 covers 15 residues. Trimming shortened V by 1 base and J by 2 bases, and 12 bases separated the two germline ends. Germline V gene sequence: CDR1 SEHNR, CDR2 FQNEAQ (reference sequence).

This clone was counted a single time. Additional DNA sequences in this sample encode the identical CDR3. J is TRBJ1-1 and V is TRBV14, with D uncertain. Between the trimmed V and J ends, which lost 1 base and 3 bases, there was a span of 6 bases. Germline CDR1 SGHDN, CDR2 FVKESK. This CDR3 comprises 13 residues. The CDR3: CASSQGLDTEAFF. Written as DNA, the CDR3 is TGTGCCAGCAGCCAAGGGCTGGACACTGAAGCTTTCTTT.

This rearrangement joins TRBV6-1 to TRBJ2-7; D is undetermined. Trimming left V 4 bases short and J 3 bases short, with 10 bases between. Germline lookup yields CDR1 MNHNS and CDR2 SASEGT. This CDR3 has 13 amino acids. The CDR3 here is CASSAYPLYEQYF. DNA for the CDR3: TGTGCCAGCAGTGCCTATCCCCTCTACGAGCAGTACTTC.